The 27 T cell receptor beta chains presented below share a single source sample, sequenced in a study of beta chain features in type 1 diabetes. General observations from the study: Among patients with Type 1 diabetes, TCRB CDR3s were moderately but significantly shorter in every one of the four CD4+ subsets.

Expressed TCRB transcripts were sequenced because the entire RNA isolate underwent reverse transcription. Clones were sequenced by immunoSEQ multiplex PCR, and TCRdb holds only the in-frame ones, with some missing. The repertoire holds approximately 260,000 clones, with roughly 25% as singletons. These receptors' antigens are unknown. Input material: naive CD4+ T cells from blood. All receptors derive from a woman aged 30 to 39 with type 1 diabetes.

V gene TRBV7-9 combines with J gene TRBJ1-3; 7 nucleotides match TRBD1. V shed 5 bases and J 4 bases; nucleotides not matched to a gene: 5. The CDR3 has 14 amino acids. Germline V gene data show CDR1 as SEHNR and CDR2 as FQNEAQ (reference sequence). As DNA, the CDR3 is TGTGCCAGCAGCCTACCAGGGGGAGGAAACACCATATATTTT. Translation gives CASSLPGGGNTIYF. The whole variable domain, remainder taken from reference TRBV7-9 and TRBJ1-3, is DTGVSQNPRHKITKRGQNVTFRCDPISEHNRLYWYRQTLGQGPEFLTYFQNEAQLEKSRLLSDRFSAERPKGSFSTLEIQRTEQGDSAMYLCASSLPGGGNTIYFGEGSWLTVV.

The V gene is TRBV7-3, the J gene TRBJ1-1; 7 nucleotides align to TRBD1. J lost 1 base, V lost 1 base, and 3 bases had no gene match. Germline V gene lookup returns CDR1 SGHTA and CDR2 FQGTGA. This CDR3 spans 15 amino acids. In nucleotides, the CDR3 is TGTGCCAGCAGCTTAAAGGGGGCAGAGAACACTGAAGCTTTCTTT. Translated, it gives CASSLKGAENTEAFF.

The chain carries TRBV13 and TRBJ2-1; 9 bases map to TRBD1. Germline loops: CDR1 PRHDT, CDR2 FYEKMQ (reference sequence). This CDR3 is 15 amino acids long. Trimming cost V 5 bases and J 5 bases; bases outside gene matches: 7. For the CDR3, the DNA is TGTGCCAGCAGCCCCGGACAGGGGCGGAACAATGAGCAGTTCTTC. Translated, it gives CASSPGQGRNNEQFF.

The sample holds a few counts of this clone. The chain has TRBV6-1 and TRBJ2-7; 8 bases align to TRBD1. The CDR3 consists of 15 residues. In germline, CDR1 is MNHNS, CDR2 SASEGT. The ends lost 6 bases at V and 2 bases at J; junction bases unmatched: 9. The CDR3 spells CASRRPGTGTYEQYF. DNA of the CDR3: TGTGCCAGCAGAAGACCCGGGACAGGTACCTACGAGCAGTACTTC.

This clone was observed a few times. V gene TRBV2 combines with J gene TRBJ1-1; D is perhaps TRBD1 (6 bases). V was trimmed by 6 bases and J by 0 bases, leaving 17 bases between them. Germline loops: CDR1 SNHLY, CDR2 FYNNEI. The CDR3 has 16 amino acids. CDR3 nucleotide sequence: TGTGCCAGCAGCCACAGGGTTGTAATCATGAACACTGAAGCTTTCTTT. Amino acids: CASSHRVVIMNTEAFF.

The chain uses TRBV10-3 and TRBJ2-5, with 10 bases lining up with TRBD1. Germline lookup yields CDR1 ENHRY and CDR2 SYGVKD. With V trimmed by 11 bases and J by 5 bases, 5 bases remained unmatched. CDR3 length: 12 amino acids. The CDR3 DNA follows: TGTGCCGCTGGACAGGGGGGGGAGACCCAGTACTTC. This translates into CAAGQGGETQYF.

The rearrangement joins TRBV25-1 to TRBJ1-1, with 7 bases that match TRBD1. CDR3 length: 12 residues. After removal of 6 bases from V and 6 bases from J, the junction contained 4 bases not matched to a gene. In germline, CDR1 is MGHDK, CDR2 SYGVNS. The CDR3 nucleotides are TGTGCCAGCAGAGACAGGGCGTCTGAAGCTTTCTTT. As protein: CASRDRASEAFF. The entire variable domain, with the rest obtained from reference TRBV25-1 and TRBJ1-1, is as follows: EADIYQTPRYLVIGTGKKITLECSQTMGHDKMYWYQQDPGMELHLIHYSYGVNSTEKGDLSSESTVSRIRTEHFPLTLESARPSHTSQYLCASRDRASEAFFGQGTRLTVV.

This clone was found a few times. The CDR3 loop reads CASSIRQGRNTGELFF. CDR3 bases: TGTGCCAGCAGCATAAGACAGGGACGCAACACCGGGGAGCTGTTTTTT. This chain uses TRBV13 with TRBJ2-2, with 7 bases that match TRBD1. The germline gives CDR1 PRHDT, CDR2 FYEKMQ (reference sequence). The ends lost 5 bases at V and 2 bases at J; junction bases unmatched: 8. This CDR3 contains 16 residues.

V is TRBV7-9 and J is TRBJ2-5, with 9 bases that match TRBD1. Trimming removed 5 bases from V and 5 bases from J; junction bases left unmatched: 3. CDR3 size: 13 residues. The germline CDR1 and CDR2 sequences are SEHNR and FQNEAQ (reference sequence). CDR3 nucleotide sequence: TGTGCCAGCAGCCGAACAGGGGGCGAGACCCAGTACTTC. Translating gives CASSRTGGETQYF.

This clone was observed a few times. The V and J genes are TRBV9 and TRBJ1-2; D is perhaps TRBD1 (6 bases). Looked up from germline, CDR1 is SGDLS and CDR2 is YYNGEE. CDR3 length: 14 residues. The V gene lost 3 bases and the J gene lost 3 bases, with 12 bases spanning the gap. Written as DNA, the CDR3 is TGTGCCAGCAGCGGCGGACAGTGGGACTATGGCTACACCTTC. The encoded protein is CASSGGQWDYGYTF.

This clone was found a few times. V and J are TRBV29-1 and TRBJ2-3; a possible D gene is TRBD2 (5 bases). V was pared by 6 bases and J by 2 bases, with 12 bases between. The CDR3 consists of 13 residues. Germline loops: CDR1 SQVTM, CDR2 ANQGSEA. The CDR3 sequence: CSVLLVFTDTQYF. The CDR3 nucleotides are TGCAGCGTCCTACTAGTTTTCACAGATACGCAGTATTTT.

Only one count was recorded for this clone. The chain recombines TRBV5-1 with TRBJ2-1; weak D call: TRBD2 (6 bases). V lost 0 bases, J lost 6 bases, and 16 bases lay in between. The germline CDR1 and CDR2 sequences are SGHRS and YFSETQ. The CDR3 contains 16 residues. DNA of the CDR3: TGCGCCAGCAGCTTGGCCGTAGGAGGGCCAGGCAATGAGCAGTTCTTC. This sequence encodes CASSLAVGGPGNEQFF.

Only a few counts were recorded for this clone. CDR3: CASSQDGGSSYEQYF. The CDR3 DNA reads as TGCGCCAGCAGCCAAGATGGCGGTAGCTCCTACGAGCAGTACTTC. The chain links TRBV4-1 to TRBJ2-7; unclear D gene. Germline V lookup: CDR1 MGHRA, CDR2 YSYEKL. This CDR3 spans 15 amino acids. V was shortened by 0 bases and J by 0 bases, with 9 bases between the two germline ends.

The table lists this clone with a few counts. This chain uses TRBV5-1 with TRBJ2-5, with D uncertain. Per the germline V gene, CDR1 is SGHRS and CDR2 is YFSETQ. This CDR3 spans 14 amino acids. The V and J ends lost 4 bases and 5 bases respectively, with 15 bases between them. The CDR3 sequence: CASSNDSPEETQYF. The DNA of the CDR3 is TGCGCCAGCAGCAACGACTCTCCAGAGGAGACCCAGTACTTC.

This clone showed up just once. This chain joins TRBV7-2 and TRBJ2-1; 8 nucleotides match TRBD2. V dropped 4 bases and J dropped 0; count of bases not matched to a gene: 5. Germline V gene lookup returns CDR1 SGHTA and CDR2 FQGNSA. CDR3 length: 16 residues. CDR3 in amino acids: CASSWISGDSYNEQFF. The CDR3 nucleotides read TGTGCCAGCAGCTGGATTAGCGGGGACTCCTACAATGAGCAGTTCTTC.

This rearrangement joins TRBV29-1 to TRBJ2-3; no definite D call. Germline loops: CDR1 SQVTM, CDR2 ANQGSEA. The ends were cut back, 4 bases at V and 3 bases at J, with 11 bases in the middle. This CDR3 spans 13 amino acids. CDR3: CSVGGDGTDTQYF. DNA for the CDR3: TGCAGCGTTGGAGGAGACGGTACAGATACGCAGTATTTT.

This clone occurred a few times. The V call is TRBV9, the J call TRBJ1-2, with D hard to call. The CDR3 spans 12 residues. Between the trimmed V and J ends, which lost 1 base and 7 bases, there was a span of 8 bases. Per the germline V gene, CDR1 is SGDLS and CDR2 is YYNGEE. CDR3 sequence reads: CASSVPFSGYTF. As DNA, the CDR3 is TGTGCCAGCAGCGTACCCTTTAGTGGCTACACCTTC. Drawing the rest from reference TRBV9 and TRBJ1-2, the complete variable domain is DSGVTQTPKHLITATGQRVTLRCSPRSGDLSVYWYQQSLDQGLQFLIQYYNGEERAKGNILERFSAQQFPDLHSELNLSSLELGDSALYFCASSVPFSGYTFGSGTRLTVV.

The gene calls are TRBV21-1 and TRBJ1-2; the table assigns TRBD1, which was not confirmed against the DNA. TRBV21-1 represents a pseudogene. CDR3 size: 14 residues. The CDR3 coding sequence is TGTGCCAGACTGATGCTGGGACAGGGCTATGGCTACACCTTC. The encoded protein is CARLMLGQGYGYTF.

This clone was observed a handful of times. The chain has TRBV25-1 and TRBJ2-6; 8 bases line up with TRBD2. V shed 2 bases and J 4 bases; nucleotides not matched to a gene: 10. This CDR3 contains 18 residues. CDR1 MGHDK and CDR2 SYGVNS come from the germline V gene. The CDR3, as DNA: TGTGCCAGCAGTGAACTCTCCTCGGGAGGGTCCGGGGCCAACGTCCTGACTTTC. Translated, it gives CASSELSSGGSGANVLTF.

This clone has only a few counts. The CDR3 protein is CASSISLAANWGNEQFF. CDR3 in DNA: TGTGCCAGTAGTATTTCCCTAGCGGCCAATTGGGGCAATGAGCAGTTCTTC. The rearrangement uses TRBV19 and TRBJ2-1, with TRBD2 identical over 7 bases. The germline V gene has CDR1 LNHDA and CDR2 SQIVND (reference sequence). The CDR3 is made up of 17 amino acids. Trimming cost V 3 bases and J 6 bases; bases outside gene matches: 14.

In this sample, this clone turned up a few times. The chain employs TRBV30 and TRBJ1-5; D gene unclear. The CDR3 sequence is 12 residues long. Germline CDR1 reads GTSNPN; CDR2 reads SVGIG (reference sequence). V dropped 7 bases and J dropped 7 bases, with 14 bases sitting between them. This CDR3 reads CASPQVWQPQHF. CDR3 nucleotide sequence: TGTGCCTCCCCTCAGGTATGGCAGCCCCAGCATTTT.

V gene TRBV5-5 combines with J gene TRBJ2-5, with TRBD2 identical over 12 bases. Germline V gene sequence: CDR1 SGHKS, CDR2 YYEKEE (reference sequence). This CDR3 has 16 residues. Trimming removed 2 bases from V and 5 bases from J; junction bases left unmatched: 7. The CDR3: CASSFRLAGAGETQYF. Here the CDR3 DNA reads TGTGCCAGCAGCTTTAGACTAGCGGGAGCAGGGGAGACCCAGTACTTC.

This clone has a handful of counts. CDR3 bases: TGTGCCAGCAGCTTGCCGGGAACCCACACTGAAGCTTTCTTT. It encodes CASSLPGTHTEAFF. J is TRBJ1-1 and V is TRBV5-6; no reliable D call. CDR3 length equals 14 residues. Germline V gene data show CDR1 as SGHDT and CDR2 as YYEEEE. Trimming pared 1 base from V and 3 bases from J, leaving 10 bases between. The whole variable domain, remainder taken from reference TRBV5-6 and TRBJ1-1, is DAGVTQSPTHLIKTRGQQVTLRCSPKSGHDTVSWYQQALGQGPQFIFQYYEEEERQRGNFPDRFSGHQFPNYSSELNVNALLLGDSALYLCASSLPGTHTEAFFGQGTRLTVV.

The rearrangement uses TRBV25-1 and TRBJ2-1, with 9 bases that match TRBD2. With 7 bases clipped from V and 5 bases from J, the junction kept 12 bases outside the gene matches. Per germline, CDR1 MGHDK and CDR2 SYGVNS. The CDR3 sequence is 16 residues long. In nucleotides, the CDR3 is TGTGCCAGCACCCCCTGGGGGACTAGCAGCGACAATGAGCAGTTCTTC. Its translation: CASTPWGTSSDNEQFF.

This clone was detected a few times. The chain uses TRBV9 and TRBJ1-1, with 7 bases identical to TRBD1. CDR3 length: 14 amino acids. Losses at the gene ends were 0 bases for V and 4 bases for J; bases not matched to a gene: 3. Germline V CDR1 and CDR2: SGDLS, YYNGEE. CDR3 DNA: TGTGCCAGCAGCGTAGGCCGGACAGGCACTGAAGCTTTCTTT. As protein: CASSVGRTGTEAFF.

A single count supports this clone. A junction boundary mismatches the germline segment, possibly from a read error. This chain connects TRBV28 to TRBJ2-7; 10 positions agree with TRBD1. CDR1 is MDHEN, CDR2 SYDVKM, per germline. This CDR3 is built from 10 residues. The CDR3 DNA reads as TGTGCCAGCAGTCGGGGACAGGGGAGCTTC. Translation: CASSRGQGSF.

This clone was observed a few times. This chain uses TRBV4-1 with TRBJ2-1; TRBD2 matches at 12 bases. Germline V gives CDR1 MGHRA, CDR2 YSYEKL. Unmatched junction bases numbered 9, after V lost 5 bases and J lost 7 bases. There are 16 residues in the CDR3. CDR3: CASSTRLAGAENEQFF. The CDR3 DNA reads TGCGCCAGCAGCACCCGACTAGCGGGAGCTGAGAATGAGCAGTTCTTC.